The rows below give T cell receptor beta chains drawn from one sample of a study of cytomegalovirus exposure and HLA in healthy donors. Method: immunoSEQ multiplex PCR; TCRdb's copy keeps in-frame clones and lacks some. The table records around 210,000 clones, roughly 77% of them present only once. Sequencing used PBMCs. All receptors come from a male donor in good health and CMV-seropositive. Both conserved end residues are part of each CDR3. The order of the fields is J gene, D gene, V gene, clone size, CDR3 protein, CDR3 DNA. The D gene is left open where the match is weak. Clone size is shown for a subset of rows, as once, few, many or a class of expanded clone.

j_call: TRBJ1-2
d_call: NA
v_call: TRBV18
clone_size: NA
cdr3_aa: CASSPRGRDYHGYTF
cdr3_nt: TGTGCCAGCTCACCTCGAGGGAGAGATTACCATGGCTACACCTTC

j_call: TRBJ1-1
d_call: TRBD1
v_call: TRBV4-3
clone_size: few
cdr3_aa: CASSQGQGRAFF
cdr3_nt: TGCGCCAGCAGCCAAGGACAGGGAAGGGCTTTCTTT

j_call: TRBJ2-5
d_call: NA
v_call: TRBV9
clone_size: NA
cdr3_aa: CASSGAVKETQYF
cdr3_nt: TGTGCCAGCAGCGGTGCAGTGAAAGAGACCCAGTACTTC

j_call: TRBJ1-6
d_call: NA
v_call: TRBV5-8
clone_size: NA
cdr3_aa: CASSPPRVGSPLHF
cdr3_nt: TGTGCCAGCAGCCCCCCGAGGGTTGGGTCACCCCTCCACTTT

j_call: TRBJ2-3
d_call: NA
v_call: TRBV7-3
clone_size: NA
cdr3_aa: CASSRAGNSPSDTQYF
cdr3_nt: TGTGCCAGCAGCCGCGCAGGGAACAGTCCGTCGGATACGCAGTATTTT

j_call: TRBJ2-4
d_call: TRBD2
v_call: TRBV27
clone_size: NA
cdr3_aa: CASRIAGAKNIQYF
cdr3_nt: TGTGCCAGCAGGATAGCGGGAGCCAAAAACATTCAGTACTTC

j_call: TRBJ1-1
d_call: NA
v_call: TRBV5-4
clone_size: NA
cdr3_aa: CASSHLGQNTEAFF
cdr3_nt: TGTGCCAGCAGCCACCTGGGACAGAACACTGAAGCTTTCTTT

j_call: TRBJ2-7
d_call: NA
v_call: TRBV6-5
clone_size: few
cdr3_aa: CATQRVSSYEQYF
cdr3_nt: TGTGCCACCCAGCGGGTGTCCTCCTACGAGCAGTACTTC

j_call: TRBJ2-6
d_call: NA
v_call: TRBV5-1
clone_size: few
cdr3_aa: CASSLLSAPGANVLTF
cdr3_nt: TGCGCCAGCAGCTTGTTAAGCGCACCAGGGGCCAACGTCCTGACTTTC

j_call: TRBJ2-1
d_call: NA
v_call: TRBV6-5
clone_size: NA
cdr3_aa: CASSQGQSSYNEQFF
cdr3_nt: TGTGCCAGCAGTCAAGGACAGAGCTCCTACAATGAGCAGTTCTTC

j_call: TRBJ1-1
d_call: NA
v_call: TRBV11-1
clone_size: NA
cdr3_aa: CASSQQQGNTEAFF
cdr3_nt: TGTGCCAGCAGCCAGCAACAGGGGAACACTGAAGCTTTCTTT

j_call: TRBJ2-6
d_call: NA
v_call: TRBV14
clone_size: NA
cdr3_aa: CASSHTSSGANVLTF
cdr3_nt: TGTGCCAGCAGCCACACTTCCTCTGGGGCCAACGTCCTGACTTTC

j_call: TRBJ2-2
d_call: NA
v_call: TRBV9
clone_size: NA
cdr3_aa: CASSVGGPGTGELFF
cdr3_nt: TGTGCCAGCAGCGTAGGGGGGCCCGGGACCGGGGAGCTGTTTTTT

j_call: TRBJ2-7
d_call: NA
v_call: TRBV11-2
clone_size: NA
cdr3_aa: CASSSFYEQYF
cdr3_nt: TGTGCCAGCAGCTCCTTTTACGAGCAGTACTTC

j_call: TRBJ2-5
d_call: NA
v_call: TRBV14
clone_size: NA
cdr3_aa: CASSQENGGETQYF
cdr3_nt: TGTGCCAGCAGCCAAGAAAATGGGGGGGAGACCCAGTACTTC

j_call: TRBJ2-7
d_call: TRBD2
v_call: TRBV19
clone_size: NA
cdr3_aa: CASGDRTSGAYEQYF
cdr3_nt: TGTGCCAGTGGTGATCGGACTAGCGGGGCCTACGAGCAGTACTTC

j_call: TRBJ1-1
d_call: NA
v_call: TRBV7-3
clone_size: NA
cdr3_aa: CASSPRLNTEAFF
cdr3_nt: TGTGCCAGCAGCCCGCGCCTGAACACTGAAGCTTTCTTT

j_call: TRBJ1-5
d_call: NA
v_call: TRBV27
clone_size: once
cdr3_aa: CASRKLQGFYQPQHF
cdr3_nt: TGTGCCAGCAGAAAATTGCAGGGGTTCTACCAGCCCCAGCATTTT

j_call: TRBJ2-7
d_call: NA
v_call: TRBV15
clone_size: NA
cdr3_aa: CATSRDARADEQYF
cdr3_nt: TGTGCCACCAGCAGAGATGCCAGGGCGGACGAGCAGTACTTC

j_call: TRBJ1-2
d_call: NA
v_call: TRBV6-1
clone_size: NA
cdr3_aa: CASSDPRVSGYTF
cdr3_nt: TGTGCCAGCAGTGACCCCAGGGTATCTGGCTACACCTTC

j_call: TRBJ1-6
d_call: TRBD1
v_call: TRBV5-1
clone_size: NA
cdr3_aa: CASSLSGQGAGGSPLHF
cdr3_nt: TGCGCCAGCAGCTTGTCCGGACAGGGGGCGGGGGGATCACCCCTCCACTTT

j_call: TRBJ2-1
d_call: TRBD1
v_call: TRBV5-4
clone_size: NA
cdr3_aa: CASSVGQGSDEQFF
cdr3_nt: TGTGCCAGCAGCGTAGGACAGGGATCGGATGAGCAGTTCTTC

j_call: TRBJ2-5
d_call: NA
v_call: TRBV9
clone_size: NA
cdr3_aa: CASSVDRGPKAQETQYF
cdr3_nt: TGTGCCAGCAGCGTAGATAGAGGGCCTAAAGCTCAAGAGACCCAGTACTTC

j_call: TRBJ2-7
d_call: TRBD1
v_call: TRBV5-4
clone_size: few
cdr3_aa: CASSAPGQGSYEQYF
cdr3_nt: TGTGCCAGCAGCGCTCCGGGACAGGGGTCCTACGAGCAGTACTTC

j_call: TRBJ2-7
d_call: TRBD2
v_call: TRBV11-2
clone_size: once
cdr3_aa: CASSLDSGGISYEQYF
cdr3_nt: TGTGCCAGCAGCTTAGATTCGGGAGGGATATCCTACGAGCAGTACTTC

j_call: TRBJ1-5
d_call: NA
v_call: TRBV9
clone_size: few
cdr3_aa: CASSVNGQSGDQPQHF
cdr3_nt: TGTGCCAGCAGCGTAAATGGACAGTCCGGCGATCAGCCCCAGCATTTT

j_call: TRBJ2-7
d_call: NA
v_call: TRBV7-9
clone_size: NA
cdr3_aa: CASSLAGSYEQYF
cdr3_nt: TGTGCCAGCAGCTTAGCAGGGAGCTACGAGCAGTACTTC

j_call: TRBJ2-3
d_call: NA
v_call: TRBV2
clone_size: NA
cdr3_aa: CASNMVLTDTQYF
cdr3_nt: TGTGCCAGCAACATGGTGCTCACAGATACGCAGTATTTT

j_call: TRBJ1-1
d_call: NA
v_call: TRBV5-1
clone_size: NA
cdr3_aa: CASSLGAAVNTEAFF
cdr3_nt: TGCGCCAGCAGCTTGGGGGCAGCTGTGAACACTGAAGCTTTCTTT

j_call: TRBJ2-7
d_call: TRBD2
v_call: TRBV28
clone_size: NA
cdr3_aa: CASRIALAVYEQYF
cdr3_nt: TGTGCCAGCAGGATAGCCCTAGCGGTCTACGAGCAGTACTTC

j_call: TRBJ1-2
d_call: NA
v_call: TRBV29-1
clone_size: NA
cdr3_aa: CTPPRGNGYTF
cdr3_nt: TGCACCCCCCCAAGGGGGAATGGCTACACCTTC

j_call: TRBJ1-4
d_call: TRBD1
v_call: TRBV10-3
clone_size: NA
cdr3_aa: CAISWDRGSEKLFF
cdr3_nt: TGTGCCATCAGCTGGGACAGGGGCAGTGAAAAACTGTTTTTT

j_call: TRBJ1-5
d_call: NA
v_call: TRBV11-3
clone_size: NA
cdr3_aa: CASSQVRDTEIYSNQPQHF
cdr3_nt: TGTGCCAGCAGCCAAGTCCGGGACACAGAAATATATAGCAATCAGCCCCAGCATTTT

j_call: TRBJ2-7
d_call: NA
v_call: TRBV18
clone_size: NA
cdr3_aa: CASSPQTGPENEQYF
cdr3_nt: TGTGCCAGCTCACCTCAGACAGGACCTGAAAACGAGCAGTACTTC

j_call: TRBJ2-7
d_call: NA
v_call: TRBV21-1
clone_size: NA
cdr3_aa: CASSKTSGGSYEQYF
cdr3_nt: TGTGCCAGCAGCAAAACTAGCGGGGGGTCCTACGAGCAGTACTTC